The clone carrying this T cell receptor (beta chain) was observed many times. What it binds is unknown. This sample was included in a study of blood T cells in healthy people across ages. Points from the study as a whole: Per-million-T-cell TCR beta diversity fell roughly linearly with age. Fewer expanded clones and more diversity marked long-lived versus aged donors. TCR beta diversity tracked closely with naive T cell percentage.

Sample-barcoded 5' priming and a J-beta primer mix drove a second PCR of about 6 to 12 cycles. A single record per CDR3 protein comes from TCRdb applying MiXCR to the 5' RACE reads. The sample shows about a million distinct CDR3 sequences, just over 50% of them seen only once. CDR1 and CDR2 (germline): MNHEY, SMNVEV (reference sequence). CDR3 length: 14 amino acids. Trimming pared 5 bases from V and 2 bases from J, leaving 13 bases between. The chain employs TRBV27 and TRBJ2-7; D might be TRBD2 (6 bases). The sequencing input was blood. The sequence was collected from a woman between 55 and 75 years old in good health. As DNA, the CDR3 is TGTGCCAGCAGTCCAAGACTAGGTCCCTACGAGCAGTACTTC. Translation gives CASSPRLGPYEQYF.